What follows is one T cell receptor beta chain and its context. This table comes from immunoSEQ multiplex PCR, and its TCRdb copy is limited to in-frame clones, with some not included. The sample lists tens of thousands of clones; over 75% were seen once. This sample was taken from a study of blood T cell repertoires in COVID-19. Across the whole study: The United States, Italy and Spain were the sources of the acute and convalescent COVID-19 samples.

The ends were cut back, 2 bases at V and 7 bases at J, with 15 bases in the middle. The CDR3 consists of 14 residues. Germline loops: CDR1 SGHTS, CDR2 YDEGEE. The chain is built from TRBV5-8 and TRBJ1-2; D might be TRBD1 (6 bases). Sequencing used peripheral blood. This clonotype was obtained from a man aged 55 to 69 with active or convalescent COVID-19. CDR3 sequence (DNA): TGTGCCAGCAGCTTCCTCGGGAAGGGGGTTGGCTACACCTTC. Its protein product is CASSFLGKGVGYTF.